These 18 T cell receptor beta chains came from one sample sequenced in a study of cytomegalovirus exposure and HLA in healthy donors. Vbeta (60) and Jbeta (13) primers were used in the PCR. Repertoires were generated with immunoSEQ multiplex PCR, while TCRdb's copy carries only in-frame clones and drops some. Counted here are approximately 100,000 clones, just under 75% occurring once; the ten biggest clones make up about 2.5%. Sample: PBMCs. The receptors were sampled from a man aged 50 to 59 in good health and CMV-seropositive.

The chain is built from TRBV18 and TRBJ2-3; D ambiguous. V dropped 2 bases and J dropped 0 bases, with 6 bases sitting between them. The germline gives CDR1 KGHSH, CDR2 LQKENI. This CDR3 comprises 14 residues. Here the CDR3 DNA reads TGTGCCAGCTCACCAGGAGCTAGCACAGATACGCAGTATTTT. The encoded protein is CASSPGASTDTQYF.

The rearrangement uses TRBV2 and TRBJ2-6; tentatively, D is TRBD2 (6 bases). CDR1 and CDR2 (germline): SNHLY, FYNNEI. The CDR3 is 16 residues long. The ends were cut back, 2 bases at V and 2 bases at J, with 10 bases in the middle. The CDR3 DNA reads TGTGCCAGCAGTGAAATCGGAGGGGCTGGGGCCAACGTCCTGACTTTC. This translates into CASSEIGGAGANVLTF.

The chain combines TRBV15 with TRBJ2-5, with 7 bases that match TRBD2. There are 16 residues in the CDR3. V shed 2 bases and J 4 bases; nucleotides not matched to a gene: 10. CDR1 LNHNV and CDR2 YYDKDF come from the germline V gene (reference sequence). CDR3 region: CATSRSPTSEGETQYF. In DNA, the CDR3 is TGTGCCACCAGCAGATCGCCTACTAGCGAGGGAGAGACCCAGTACTTC.

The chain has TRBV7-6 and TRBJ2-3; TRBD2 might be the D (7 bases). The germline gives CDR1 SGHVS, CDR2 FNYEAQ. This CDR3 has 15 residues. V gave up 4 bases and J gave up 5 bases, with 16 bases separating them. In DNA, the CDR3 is TGTGCCAGCAGCTGGGAGGGGGGGCGTGGAGATACGCAGTATTTT. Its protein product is CASSWEGGRGDTQYF.

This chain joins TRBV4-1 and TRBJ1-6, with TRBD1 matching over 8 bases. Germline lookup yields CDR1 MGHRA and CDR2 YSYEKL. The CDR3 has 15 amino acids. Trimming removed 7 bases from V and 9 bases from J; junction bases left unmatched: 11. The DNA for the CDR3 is TGCGCCAGCACCCCGAGGCAGGGGGCCGGTTCACCCCTCCACTTT. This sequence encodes CASTPRQGAGSPLHF.

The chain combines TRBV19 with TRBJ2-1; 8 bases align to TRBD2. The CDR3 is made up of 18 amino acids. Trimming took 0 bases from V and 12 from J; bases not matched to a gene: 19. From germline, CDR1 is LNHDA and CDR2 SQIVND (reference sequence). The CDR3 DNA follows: TGTGCCAGTAGTATAGACGGGAGGGATTGGCCGAGAGGTGGGGTGCAGTTCTTC. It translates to CASSIDGRDWPRGGVQFF.

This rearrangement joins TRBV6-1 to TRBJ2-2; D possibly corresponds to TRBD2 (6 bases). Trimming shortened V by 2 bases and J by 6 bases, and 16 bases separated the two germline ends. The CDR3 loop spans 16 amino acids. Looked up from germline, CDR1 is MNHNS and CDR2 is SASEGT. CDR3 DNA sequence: TGTGCCAGCAGTGAAAATAGGGACTTGACCGCCGGGGAGCTGTTTTTT. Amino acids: CASSENRDLTAGELFF.

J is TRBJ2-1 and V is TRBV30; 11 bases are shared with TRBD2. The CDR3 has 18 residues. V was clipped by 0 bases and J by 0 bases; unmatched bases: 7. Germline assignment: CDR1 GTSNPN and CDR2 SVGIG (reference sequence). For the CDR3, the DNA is TGTGCCTGGAGTGTAAAGGGACTAGCGGTTAGCTCCTACAATGAGCAGTTCTTC. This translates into CAWSVKGLAVSSYNEQFF.

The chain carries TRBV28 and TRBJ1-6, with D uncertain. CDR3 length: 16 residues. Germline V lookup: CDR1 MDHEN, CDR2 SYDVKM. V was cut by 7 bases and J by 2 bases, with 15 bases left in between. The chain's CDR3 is CASTPSRQAYNSPLHF. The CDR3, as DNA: TGTGCCAGCACTCCCTCACGCCAGGCCTATAATTCACCCCTCCACTTT.

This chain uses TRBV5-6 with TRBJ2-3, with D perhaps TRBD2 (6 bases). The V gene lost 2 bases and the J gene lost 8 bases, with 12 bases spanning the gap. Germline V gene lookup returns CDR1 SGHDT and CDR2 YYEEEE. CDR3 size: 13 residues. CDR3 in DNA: TGTGCCAGCAGCTTCCAGGGAGGAAGTACGCAGTATTTT. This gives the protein CASSFQGGSTQYF.

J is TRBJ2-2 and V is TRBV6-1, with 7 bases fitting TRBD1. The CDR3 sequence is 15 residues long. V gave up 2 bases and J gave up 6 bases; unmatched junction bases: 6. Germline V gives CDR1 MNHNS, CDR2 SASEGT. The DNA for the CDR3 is TGTGCCAGCAGTGAACCCGGACAGGCTCCCGGGGAGCTGTTTTTT. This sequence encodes CASSEPGQAPGELFF.

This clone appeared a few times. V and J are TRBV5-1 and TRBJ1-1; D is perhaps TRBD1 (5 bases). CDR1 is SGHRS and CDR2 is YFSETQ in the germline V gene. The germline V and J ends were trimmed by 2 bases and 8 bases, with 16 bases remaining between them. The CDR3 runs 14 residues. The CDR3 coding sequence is TGCGCCAGCAGCTTAATCCCGGACATTTTCGAAGCTTTCTTT. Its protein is CASSLIPDIFEAFF.

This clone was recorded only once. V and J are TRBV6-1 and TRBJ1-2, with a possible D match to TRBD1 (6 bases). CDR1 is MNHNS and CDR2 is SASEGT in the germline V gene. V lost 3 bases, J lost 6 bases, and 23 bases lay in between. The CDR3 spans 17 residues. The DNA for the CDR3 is TGTGCCAGCAGTGATGGCCGGATTCTTAAGGGGGAAAATGGCTACACCTTC. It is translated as CASSDGRILKGENGYTF.

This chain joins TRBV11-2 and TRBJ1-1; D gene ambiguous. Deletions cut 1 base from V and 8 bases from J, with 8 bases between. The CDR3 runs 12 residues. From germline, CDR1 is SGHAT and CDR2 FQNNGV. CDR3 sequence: CASSLGVLEAFF. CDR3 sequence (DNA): TGTGCCAGCAGCTTAGGAGTCCTAGAAGCTTTCTTT.

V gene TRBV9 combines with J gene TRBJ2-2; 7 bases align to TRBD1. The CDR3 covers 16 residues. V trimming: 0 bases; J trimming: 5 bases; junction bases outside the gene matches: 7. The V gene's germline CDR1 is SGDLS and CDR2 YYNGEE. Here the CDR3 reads CASSVVSTGKTGELFF. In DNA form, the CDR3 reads TGTGCCAGCAGCGTAGTATCGACAGGGAAAACCGGGGAGCTGTTTTTT.

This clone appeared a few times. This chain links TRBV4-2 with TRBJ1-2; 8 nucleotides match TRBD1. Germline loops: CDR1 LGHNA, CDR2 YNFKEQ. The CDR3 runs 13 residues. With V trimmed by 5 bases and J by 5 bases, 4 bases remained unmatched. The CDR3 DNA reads TGTGCCAGCAGCGCACAGGGGGGATATGGCTACACCTTC. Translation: CASSAQGGYGYTF.

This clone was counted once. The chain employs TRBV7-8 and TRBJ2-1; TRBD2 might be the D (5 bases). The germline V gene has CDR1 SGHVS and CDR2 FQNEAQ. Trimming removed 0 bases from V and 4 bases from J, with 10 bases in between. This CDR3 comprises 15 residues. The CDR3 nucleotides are TGTGCCAGCAGCTTAGCGCACGGGGTGTACAATGAGCAGTTCTTC. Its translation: CASSLAHGVYNEQFF.

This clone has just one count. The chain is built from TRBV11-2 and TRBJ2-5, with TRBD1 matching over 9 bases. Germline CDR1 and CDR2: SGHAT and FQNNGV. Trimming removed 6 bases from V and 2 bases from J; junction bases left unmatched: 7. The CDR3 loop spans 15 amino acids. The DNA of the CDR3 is TGTGCCAGCAGGCGACAGGGGGTGATACAAGAGACCCAGTACTTC. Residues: CASRRQGVIQETQYF.